Below, 19 T cell receptor beta chains from the same sample are listed, as sequenced in a study of T-cell reconstitution after alpha-beta-depleted transplantation in children. For TCRbeta, the library was prepared with unique molecular identifiers. Each CDR3 protein gets one entry after TCRdb re-called the PCR reads with MiXCR. This table has about a million distinct CDR3 sequences, about 30% appearing once. Material: PBMCs, mostly from graft donor cells, obtained 360 days after TCRalphabeta/CD19-depleted stem cell transplant. These receptors were taken from a boy under three years old who had a stem cell transplant for SCID, so the T cells may come from the graft donor.

This clonotype was recorded a few times. The V call is TRBV12-3 or TRBV12-4, the J call TRBJ2-7; D is ambiguous. With 3 bases removed from V and 4 bases from J, the gap between germline ends came to 13 bases. The CDR3 has 14 residues. The CDR3 here is CASSFGPPSYEQYF. The CDR3 DNA reads as TGTGCCAGCAGTTTCGGGCCCCCCAGTTACGAGCAGTACTTC.

In its sample, this clonotype was seen many times. This chain joins TRBV4-3 and TRBJ2-3, with D possibly called TRBD1 or TRBD2 (5 bases each). From germline, CDR1 is LGHNA and CDR2 YSLEER. The CDR3 totals 14 residues. Deletions cut 1 base from V and 1 base from J, with 6 bases between. Here the CDR3 DNA reads TGCGCCAGCAGCCAAGCGGGGCGCACAGATACGCAGTATTTT. It encodes CASSQAGRTDTQYF.

The chain combines TRBV3-1 with TRBJ1-4; tentative D call: TRBD1 (6 bases). Looked up from germline, CDR1 is LGHDT and CDR2 is YNNKEL (reference sequence). The CDR3 consists of 19 residues. V was trimmed by 4 bases and J by 2 bases, leaving 23 bases between them. The CDR3 DNA is TGTGCCAGCAGCCGACGAGGACAGCTGGGCTTGGCGACTAATGAAAAACTGTTTTTT. Translation: CASSRRGQLGLATNEKLFF. Together with reference TRBV3-1 and TRBJ1-4, the CDR3 gives the full variable domain: DTAVSQTPKYLVTQMGNDKSIKCEQNLGHDTMYWYKQDSKKFLKIMFSYNNKELIINETVPNRFSPKSPDKAHLNLHINSLELGDSAVYFCASSRRGQLGLATNEKLFFGSGTQLSVL.

This clonotype has at least ten counts. The chain uses TRBV20-1 and TRBJ2-5; 11 bases fit TRBD2. This CDR3 is 13 amino acids long. Trimming at V came to 4 bases and at J to 4 bases, leaving 2 bases not matched to a gene. CDR1 DFQATT and CDR2 SNEGSKA come from the germline V gene (reference sequence). This chain's CDR3 is CSAIAGGRETQYF. The CDR3 bases are TGCAGTGCTATAGCGGGGGGGCGAGAGACCCAGTACTTC.

At least ten counts were recorded for this clonotype. V gene TRBV20-1 combines with J gene TRBJ2-5; unclear D gene. The CDR3 is 10 residues long. V lost 3 bases, J lost 2 bases, and 1 base lay in between. CDR1 is DFQATT, CDR2 SNEGSKA, per germline (reference sequence). DNA of the CDR3: TGCAGTGCTAGTCAAGAGACCCAGTACTTC. It specifies CSASQETQYF.

This chain joins TRBV6-2 or TRBV6-3 and TRBJ2-5; 7 bases are a match to TRBD1. This CDR3 is 16 amino acids long. J was trimmed by 2 bases and V by 4 bases; bases with no gene match: 10. CDR1 MNHEY and CDR2 SVGEGT come from the germline V gene. The CDR3 sequence: CASSFSYRGPQETQYF. CDR3 DNA: TGTGCCAGCAGTTTCAGCTACAGGGGCCCACAAGAGACCCAGTACTTC.

Only a few counts were recorded for this clonotype. The chain employs TRBV12-3 or TRBV12-4 and TRBJ1-5; 10 bases are a match to TRBD1. This CDR3 comprises 14 residues. Unmatched junction bases numbered 6, after V lost 6 bases and J lost 7 bases. In nucleotides, the CDR3 is TGTGCCAGCAGGCCCGGGACAGGGGAACAGCCCCAGCATTTT. Translating gives CASRPGTGEQPQHF.

Only a few counts were recorded for this clonotype. The chain carries TRBV4-2 and TRBJ1-2; D is perhaps TRBD1 (5 bases). Germline CDR1 LGHNA, CDR2 YNFKEQ. Trimming left V 3 bases short and J 5 bases short, with 13 bases between. This CDR3 contains 14 residues. The CDR3 region has the DNA TGTGCCAGCAGCCAGATGCCGGGGGGATATGGCTACACCTTC. Translated: CASSQMPGGYGYTF.

This clonotype was seen repeatedly, ten times or more. J is TRBJ2-7 and V is TRBV28, with D possibly TRBD1 on 5 matching bases. There are 15 residues in the CDR3. V lost 5 bases and J 2 bases, leaving 16 bases between the germline ends. The germline V gene has CDR1 MDHEN and CDR2 SYDVKM. CDR3 coding DNA: TGTGCCAGCAGTCCCAGGGATGGGTTCGCCTACGAGCAGTACTTC. This sequence encodes CASSPRDGFAYEQYF.

This clonotype was picked up a small number of times. The chain combines TRBV5-1 with TRBJ2-1; 8 positions agree with TRBD1. The CDR3 sequence is 14 residues long. Germline V gene lookup returns CDR1 SGHRS and CDR2 YFSETQ. The V and J ends lost 4 bases and 6 bases, in that order; junction bases with no gene match: 6. CDR3 bases: TGCGCCAGCAGCGGGGGACAGGATTTCAATGAGCAGTTCTTC. It yields the protein CASSGGQDFNEQFF.

Only a few counts were recorded for this clonotype. The chain links TRBV15 to TRBJ2-1; D may be TRBD1 (6 bases). CDR1 and CDR2 from the germline V gene are LNHNV and YYDKDF (reference sequence). The CDR3 spans 15 residues. V was pared by 2 bases and J by 7 bases, with 15 bases between. DNA for the CDR3: TGTGCCACCAGCAGAAAGGGGGATCCTTGGAATGAGCAGTTCTTC. It specifies CATSRKGDPWNEQFF.

The CDR3 sequence is CSATSTRDRPVYEQYF. As DNA, the CDR3 is TGCAGTGCTACCAGTACCCGGGACAGGCCCGTCTACGAGCAGTACTTC. The J gene is TRBJ2-7, the V gene TRBV20-1, with 8 bases lining up with TRBD1. Germline V lookup: CDR1 DFQATT, CDR2 SNEGSKA (reference sequence). V lost 4 bases and J lost 3; bases outside the gene matches: 14. The CDR3 covers 16 residues.

J is TRBJ1-4 and V is TRBV6-1; D may be TRBD1 (6 bases). The CDR3 runs 15 residues. V lost 6 bases and J lost 8, with 19 bases in between. Germline V CDR1 and CDR2: MNHNS, SASEGT. DNA of the CDR3: TGTGCCAGCAGCCGAACACAGGGTTTTGGAGAAAAACTGTTTTTT. Residues: CASSRTQGFGEKLFF.

This clonotype appeared many times. The chain has TRBV18 and TRBJ2-5; 8 bases line up with TRBD2. The length of the CDR3 is 13 residues. V dropped 8 bases and J dropped 5; count of bases not matched to a gene: 7. The germline gives CDR1 KGHSH, CDR2 LQKENI. As DNA, the CDR3 is TGTGCCAGCAGTCCCAGACTAGCGGAGACCCAGTACTTC. Protein: CASSPRLAETQYF.

V usage is TRBV29-1 and J usage is TRBJ2-7, with a possible D match to TRBD2 (5 bases). CDR3 length equals 12 residues. Germline CDR1 is SQVTM and CDR2 is ANQGSEA. The V end lost 7 bases, the J end lost 7 bases, and 17 bases lay between the germline ends. This CDR3 reads CSAREGSREQYF. Here the CDR3 DNA reads TGCAGCGCTAGAGAGGGTTCCAGAGAGCAGTACTTC.

This chain uses TRBV7-7 with TRBJ2-3; D is undetermined. The CDR3 length is 15 residues. Deletions cut 4 bases from V and 2 bases from J, with 13 bases between. Germline CDR1 and CDR2: SSHAT and FNYEAQ (reference sequence). The CDR3 bases are TGTGCCAGCAGCTCCGGCCCTTCATTCACAGATACGCAGTATTTT. This gives the protein CASSSGPSFTDTQYF. The full variable domain, with the rest looked up from reference TRBV7-7 and TRBJ2-3, is GAGVSQSPRYKVTKRGQDVTLRCDPISSHATLYWYQQALGQGPEFLTYFNYEAQPDKSGLPSDRFSAERPEGSISTLTIQRTEQRDSAMYRCASSSGPSFTDTQYFGPGTRLTVL.

This clonotype was found a few times. The chain links TRBV4-2 to TRBJ1-2; 8 bases match TRBD1. CDR3 length: 16 amino acids. Germline V lookup: CDR1 LGHNA, CDR2 YNFKEQ. The V and J ends lost 0 bases and 6 bases, in that order; junction bases with no gene match: 9. CDR3 in amino acids: CASSQDPTDRVNGYTF. The CDR3 DNA is TGTGCCAGCAGCCAAGATCCTACGGACAGGGTAAATGGCTACACCTTC.

This clonotype was detected only a few times. The V call is TRBV12-3 or TRBV12-4, the J call TRBJ1-2; 9 bases fit TRBD1. Trimming cost V 5 bases and J 6 bases; bases outside gene matches: 7. This CDR3 has 14 amino acids. This chain's CDR3 is CASSLRDRVDGYTF. The DNA of the CDR3 is TGTGCCAGCAGTCTCCGGGACAGGGTGGATGGCTACACCTTC.

This chain uses TRBV28 with TRBJ2-7; 7 bases fit TRBD1. Germline V CDR1 and CDR2: MDHEN, SYDVKM. The V gene end was trimmed by 2 bases and the J gene end by 5 bases; junction bases not matched to a gene: 9. The CDR3 runs to 15 residues. CDR3 loop: CASSLRGQGENEQYF. As DNA, the CDR3 is TGTGCCAGCAGTTTAAGAGGGCAGGGGGAAAACGAGCAGTACTTC. Full variable domain (rest looked up from reference TRBV28 and TRBJ2-7): DVKVTQSSRYLVKRTGEKVFLECVQDMDHENMFWYRQDPGLGLRLIYFSYDVKMKEKGDIPEGYSVSREKKERFSLILESASTNQTSMYLCASSLRGQGENEQYFGPGTRLTVT.